The rows below give T cell receptor beta chains drawn from one sample of a study of radiation and T cells in renal cell carcinoma. TCRdb keeps only in-frame clones here, not all; method: immunoSEQ multiplex PCR. The repertoire includes roughly 130,000 clones, around 89% of them detected once, and approximately 5.8% sits in the top ten. The specimen was blood, collected from a patient whose treatment included radiotherapy and nephrectomy. All receptors derive from a woman between 65 and 79 years old with renal cell carcinoma. CDR3s include the opening cysteine and the closing phenylalanine or tryptophan. The order of the fields is J gene, V gene, clone size, D gene, CDR3 protein, CDR3 DNA. The D gene is left open where the match is weak. Not all rows give a size; the values are once, few, many and, for expanded clones, a class.

j_gene: TRBJ1-6; v_gene: TRBV6-5; abundance: .; d_gene: .; CDR3aa: CASSRVWQNNSPLHF; CDR3nt: TGTGCCAGCAGTCGGGTGTGGCAAAATAATTCACCCCTCCACTTT
j_gene: TRBJ1-1; v_gene: TRBV7-8; abundance: .; d_gene: .; CDR3aa: CASSSRGRGNTEAFF; CDR3nt: TGTGCCAGCAGCTCTCGGGGCAGGGGGAACACTGAAGCTTTCTTT
j_gene: TRBJ1-1; v_gene: TRBV5-6; abundance: .; d_gene: .; CDR3aa: CASSLGGQGNTEAFF; CDR3nt: TGTGCCAGCAGCTTGGGCGGTCAGGGAAACACTGAAGCTTTCTTT
j_gene: TRBJ2-1; v_gene: TRBV2; abundance: .; d_gene: .; CDR3aa: CASSETRGNEQFF; CDR3nt: TGTGCCAGCAGTGAAACCCGGGGGAATGAGCAGTTCTTC
j_gene: TRBJ1-5; v_gene: TRBV7-2; abundance: once; d_gene: .; CDR3aa: CASSGRTYQPQHF; CDR3nt: TGTGCCAGCAGCGGGCGGACGTATCAGCCCCAGCATTTT
j_gene: TRBJ1-2; v_gene: TRBV6-6; abundance: .; d_gene: .; CDR3aa: CATYGDYGYTF; CDR3nt: TGTGCCACTTACGGAGACTATGGCTACACCTTC
j_gene: TRBJ1-1; v_gene: TRBV19; abundance: .; d_gene: TRBD1; CDR3aa: CASSTPRGQGPKAFF; CDR3nt: TGTGCCAGTAGTACCCCTAGGGGACAGGGACCAAAAGCTTTCTTT
j_gene: TRBJ2-5; v_gene: TRBV5-4; abundance: .; d_gene: .; CDR3aa: CASSLPAAQETQYF; CDR3nt: TGTGCCAGCAGCCTCCCAGCGGCACAAGAGACCCAGTACTTC
j_gene: TRBJ2-2; v_gene: TRBV19; abundance: .; d_gene: .; CDR3aa: CASSIRLPTGTGELFF; CDR3nt: TGTGCCAGTAGTATTCGTCTGCCGACTGGTACCGGGGAGCTGTTTTTT
j_gene: TRBJ1-4; v_gene: TRBV5-4; abundance: .; d_gene: .; CDR3aa: CASSPPSSNEKLFF; CDR3nt: TGTGCCAGCAGCCCTCCCTCTTCTAATGAAAAACTGTTTTTT
j_gene: TRBJ1-5; v_gene: TRBV5-4; abundance: .; d_gene: TRBD1; CDR3aa: CARGQVNSNQPQHF; CDR3nt: TGTGCCAGGGGACAGGTCAATAGCAATCAGCCCCAGCATTTT
j_gene: TRBJ2-6; v_gene: TRBV2; abundance: .; d_gene: TRBD1; CDR3aa: CASRGQGASGANVLTF; CDR3nt: TGTGCCAGCAGAGGACAGGGGGCATCTGGGGCCAACGTCCTGACTTTC
j_gene: TRBJ2-7; v_gene: TRBV19; abundance: .; d_gene: .; CDR3aa: CASSGAPEPYEQYF; CDR3nt: TGTGCCAGTTCGGGGGCTCCGGAACCCTACGAGCAGTACTTC
j_gene: TRBJ1-5; v_gene: TRBV5-1; abundance: .; d_gene: .; CDR3aa: CASSLGAGFNQPQHF; CDR3nt: TGCGCCAGCAGCTTGGGTGCCGGGTTCAATCAGCCCCAGCATTTT
j_gene: TRBJ2-1; v_gene: TRBV6-6; abundance: .; d_gene: TRBD2; CDR3aa: CASSYREGEQFF; CDR3nt: TGTGCCAGCAGTTACCGGGAGGGTGAGCAGTTCTTC
j_gene: TRBJ1-5; v_gene: TRBV6-1; abundance: .; d_gene: .; CDR3aa: CASSELRDGNQPQHF; CDR3nt: TGTGCCAGCAGTGAACTCAGGGACGGCAATCAGCCCCAGCATTTT
j_gene: TRBJ1-2; v_gene: TRBV6-5; abundance: once; d_gene: .; CDR3aa: CASKGGSYGYTF; CDR3nt: TGTGCCAGCAAGGGCGGATCCTATGGCTACACCTTC
j_gene: TRBJ1-1; v_gene: TRBV7-2; abundance: once; d_gene: TRBD1; CDR3aa: CASSSQGQGAMNTEAFF; CDR3nt: TGTGCCAGCAGCTCCCAGGGACAGGGGGCTATGAACACTGAAGCTTTCTTT
j_gene: TRBJ2-7; v_gene: TRBV7-2; abundance: .; d_gene: .; CDR3aa: CASRGQPYEQYF; CDR3nt: TGTGCCAGTAGAGGACAACCCTACGAGCAGTACTTC
j_gene: TRBJ1-1; v_gene: TRBV2; abundance: .; d_gene: TRBD1; CDR3aa: CASSVDRELNTEAFF; CDR3nt: TGTGCCAGCAGTGTAGACAGGGAGCTGAACACTGAAGCTTTCTTT
j_gene: TRBJ1-2; v_gene: TRBV13; abundance: .; d_gene: .; CDR3aa: CASSLDQGSYTF; CDR3nt: TGTGCCAGCAGCTTAGACCAGGGAAGCTACACCTTC
j_gene: TRBJ1-5; v_gene: TRBV19; abundance: .; d_gene: TRBD1; CDR3aa: CASSPRGLVGSNQPQHF; CDR3nt: TGTGCCAGTAGTCCCAGGGGGCTCGTCGGGAGCAATCAGCCCCAGCATTTT
j_gene: TRBJ1-2; v_gene: TRBV5-1; abundance: .; d_gene: TRBD1; CDR3aa: CASSSTGVYGYTF; CDR3nt: TGCGCCAGCAGCTCAACAGGGGTCTATGGCTACACCTTC
j_gene: TRBJ1-1; v_gene: TRBV28; abundance: .; d_gene: TRBD1; CDR3aa: CASSPSTGVNTEAFF; CDR3nt: TGTGCCAGCAGTCCGTCGACAGGGGTGAACACTGAAGCTTTCTTT
j_gene: TRBJ1-1; v_gene: TRBV4-3; abundance: .; d_gene: TRBD1; CDR3aa: CASSQPGQGAGTEAFF; CDR3nt: TGCGCCAGCAGCCAACCGGGACAGGGGGCTGGGACTGAAGCTTTCTTT
j_gene: TRBJ2-1; v_gene: TRBV19; abundance: .; d_gene: .; CDR3aa: CASSIRGGDYNEQFF; CDR3nt: TGTGCCAGTAGTATTAGGGGGGGGGACTACAATGAGCAGTTCTTC
j_gene: TRBJ1-2; v_gene: TRBV7-9; abundance: .; d_gene: TRBD1; CDR3aa: CASSSTGVDGYTF; CDR3nt: TGTGCCAGCAGCTCGACAGGGGTGGATGGCTACACCTTC
j_gene: TRBJ1-4; v_gene: TRBV7-8; abundance: .; d_gene: .; CDR3aa: CASSLRRTTNEKLFF; CDR3nt: TGTGCCAGCAGCTTAAGACGGACAACTAATGAAAAACTGTTTTTT
j_gene: TRBJ2-7; v_gene: TRBV7-9; abundance: few; d_gene: .; CDR3aa: CASSLSVLSYEQYF; CDR3nt: TGTGCCAGCAGCTTATCTGTACTTTCCTACGAGCAGTACTTC
j_gene: TRBJ2-3; v_gene: TRBV18; abundance: .; d_gene: TRBD2; CDR3aa: CASSPRALAGISSTDTQYF; CDR3nt: TGTGCCAGCTCACCACGTGCGCTAGCGGGGATATCTAGCACAGATACGCAGTATTTT
j_gene: TRBJ1-2; v_gene: TRBV18; abundance: .; d_gene: .; CDR3aa: CASSPGGGLYGYTF; CDR3nt: TGTGCCAGCTCACCGGGGGGAGGACTCTATGGCTACACCTTC
j_gene: TRBJ2-4; v_gene: TRBV21-1; abundance: once; d_gene: .; CDR3aa: CASSKEGGTGLAKNIQYF; CDR3nt: TGTGCCAGCAGCAAAGAAGGAGGAACAGGACTAGCCAAAAACATTCAGTACTTC
j_gene: TRBJ2-4; v_gene: TRBV2; abundance: .; d_gene: .; CDR3aa: CAISEAKNIQYF; CDR3nt: TGTGCCATCTCAGAAGCCAAAAACATTCAGTACTTC
j_gene: TRBJ2-7; v_gene: TRBV2; abundance: .; d_gene: TRBD2; CDR3aa: CASSRTSGRYEQYF; CDR3nt: TGTGCCAGCAGTCGGACTAGCGGGCGCTACGAGCAGTACTTC
j_gene: TRBJ2-1; v_gene: TRBV5-1; abundance: .; d_gene: TRBD2; CDR3aa: CASRPGLAGGIAYNEQFF; CDR3nt: TGCGCCAGCAGGCCGGGACTAGCGGGGGGAATCGCCTACAATGAGCAGTTCTTC
j_gene: TRBJ1-2; v_gene: TRBV6-5; abundance: .; d_gene: TRBD1; CDR3aa: CASSFTQGDNGYTF; CDR3nt: TGTGCCAGCAGTTTCACACAGGGGGATAATGGCTACACCTTC
j_gene: TRBJ2-7; v_gene: TRBV28; abundance: .; d_gene: TRBD1; CDR3aa: CASSQGQGRKGSKQYF; CDR3nt: TGTGCCAGCAGCCAGGGACAGGGCAGGAAGGGTTCCAAGCAGTACTTC
j_gene: TRBJ1-4; v_gene: TRBV7-2; abundance: .; d_gene: TRBD1; CDR3aa: CASSPRTGPTNEKLFF; CDR3nt: TGTGCCAGCAGCCCCCGGACAGGGCCGACTAATGAAAAACTGTTTTTT
j_gene: TRBJ1-1; v_gene: TRBV5-1; abundance: .; d_gene: .; CDR3aa: CASSPREGLNTEAFF; CDR3nt: TGCGCCAGCAGCCCGCGAGAGGGGTTGAACACTGAAGCTTTCTTT
j_gene: TRBJ1-2; v_gene: TRBV4-1; abundance: .; d_gene: .; CDR3aa: CASRGNGYTF; CDR3nt: TGCGCCAGCAGGGGCAATGGCTACACCTTC
j_gene: TRBJ2-5; v_gene: TRBV5-4; abundance: .; d_gene: .; CDR3aa: CASSLEGGTQYF; CDR3nt: TGTGCCAGCAGCTTGGAGGGAGGGACCCAGTACTTC
j_gene: TRBJ1-6; v_gene: TRBV9; abundance: .; d_gene: .; CDR3aa: CASSRQGDSPLHF; CDR3nt: TGTGCCAGCAGCCGTCAGGGAGATTCACCCCTCCACTTT
j_gene: TRBJ1-1; v_gene: TRBV29-1; abundance: few; d_gene: TRBD1; CDR3aa: CSVRQGRNTEAFF; CDR3nt: TGCAGCGTGAGACAGGGAAGGAACACTGAAGCTTTCTTT
j_gene: TRBJ2-7; v_gene: TRBV6-6; abundance: .; d_gene: TRBD1; CDR3aa: CASSWNRGREQYF; CDR3nt: TGTGCCAGCAGTTGGAACAGGGGTCGGGAGCAGTACTTC
j_gene: TRBJ2-7; v_gene: TRBV9; abundance: .; d_gene: TRBD2; CDR3aa: CASSFAGGPYEQYF; CDR3nt: TGTGCCAGCAGCTTTGCGGGGGGGCCCTACGAGCAGTACTTC
j_gene: TRBJ1-2; v_gene: TRBV19; abundance: .; d_gene: TRBD1; CDR3aa: CASRHERDRAGGYTF; CDR3nt: TGTGCCAGTAGACACGAGCGGGACAGGGCAGGTGGCTACACCTTC
j_gene: TRBJ2-7; v_gene: TRBV18; abundance: .; d_gene: TRBD2; CDR3aa: CASSPLTGTSGYEQYF; CDR3nt: TGTGCCAGCTCACCTTTAACCGGGACTAGCGGCTACGAGCAGTACTTC
j_gene: TRBJ1-5; v_gene: TRBV18; abundance: .; d_gene: TRBD1; CDR3aa: CASSPRDSSNQPQHF; CDR3nt: TGTGCCAGCTCACCACGGGACAGTAGCAATCAGCCCCAGCATTTT
j_gene: TRBJ2-3; v_gene: TRBV27; abundance: .; d_gene: .; CDR3aa: CASSFEADTDTQYF; CDR3nt: TGTGCCAGCAGTTTTGAGGCAGACACAGATACGCAGTATTTT
j_gene: TRBJ1-2; v_gene: TRBV5-1; abundance: .; d_gene: .; CDR3aa: CASSLAVRGDSGYTF; CDR3nt: TGCGCCAGCAGCTTGGCTGTTCGGGGGGACTCTGGCTACACCTTC
j_gene: TRBJ1-2; v_gene: TRBV2; abundance: .; d_gene: .; CDR3aa: CASSGRRENGYTF; CDR3nt: TGTGCCAGCAGTGGACGGAGAGAAAATGGCTACACCTTC
j_gene: TRBJ2-7; v_gene: TRBV18; abundance: .; d_gene: .; CDR3aa: CASSPPGAGPYEQYF; CDR3nt: TGTGCCAGCTCACCACCTGGGGCAGGGCCCTACGAGCAGTACTTC
j_gene: TRBJ1-4; v_gene: TRBV19; abundance: .; d_gene: .; CDR3aa: CASRQKTAGGEKLFF; CDR3nt: TGTGCCAGTAGGCAAAAAACGGCAGGAGGGGAAAAACTGTTTTTT
j_gene: TRBJ2-7; v_gene: TRBV30; abundance: .; d_gene: .; CDR3aa: CAWRTYRGGEQYF; CDR3nt: TGTGCCTGGAGGACGTACAGGGGAGGGGAGCAGTACTTC
j_gene: TRBJ1-5; v_gene: TRBV30; abundance: .; d_gene: .; CDR3aa: CAWSSTANQPQHF; CDR3nt: TGTGCCTGGAGTTCGACGGCTAATCAGCCCCAGCATTTT
j_gene: TRBJ2-6; v_gene: TRBV7-2; abundance: few; d_gene: .; CDR3aa: CASSSPRSGANVLTF; CDR3nt: TGTGCCAGCAGCTCCCCCCGCTCTGGGGCCAACGTCCTGACTTTC
j_gene: TRBJ1-2; v_gene: TRBV6-5; abundance: once; d_gene: .; CDR3aa: CAGVEGAGYGYTF; CDR3nt: TGTGCCGGCGTCGAAGGGGCAGGGTATGGCTACACCTTC
j_gene: TRBJ2-7; v_gene: TRBV5-1; abundance: few; d_gene: TRBD2; CDR3aa: CASSAGLAGGRDEQYF; CDR3nt: TGCGCCAGCAGCGCCGGACTAGCGGGGGGGCGGGACGAGCAGTACTTC
j_gene: TRBJ1-2; v_gene: TRBV29-1; abundance: .; d_gene: TRBD1; CDR3aa: CSVWTGGSYGYTF; CDR3nt: TGCAGCGTCTGGACAGGAGGTAGCTATGGCTACACCTTC
j_gene: TRBJ1-5; v_gene: TRBV11-2; abundance: .; d_gene: .; CDR3aa: CASSLLAGKGQPQHF; CDR3nt: TGTGCCAGCAGCTTACTCGCGGGGAAGGGTCAGCCCCAGCATTTT